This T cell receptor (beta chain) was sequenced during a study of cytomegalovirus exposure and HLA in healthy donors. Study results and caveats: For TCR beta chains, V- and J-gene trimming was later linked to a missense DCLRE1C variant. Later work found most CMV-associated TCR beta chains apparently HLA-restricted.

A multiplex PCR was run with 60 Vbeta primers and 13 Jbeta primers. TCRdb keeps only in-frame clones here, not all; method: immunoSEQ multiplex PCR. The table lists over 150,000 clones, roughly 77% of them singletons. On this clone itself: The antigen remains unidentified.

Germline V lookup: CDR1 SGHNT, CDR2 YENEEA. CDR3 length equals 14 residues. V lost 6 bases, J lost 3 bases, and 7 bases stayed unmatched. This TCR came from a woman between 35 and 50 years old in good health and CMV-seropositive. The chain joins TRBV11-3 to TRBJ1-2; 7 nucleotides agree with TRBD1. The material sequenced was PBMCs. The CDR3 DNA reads TGTGCCAGCAGTTTGTACAGGGGCGACTATGGCTACACCTTC. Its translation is CASSLYRGDYGYTF.